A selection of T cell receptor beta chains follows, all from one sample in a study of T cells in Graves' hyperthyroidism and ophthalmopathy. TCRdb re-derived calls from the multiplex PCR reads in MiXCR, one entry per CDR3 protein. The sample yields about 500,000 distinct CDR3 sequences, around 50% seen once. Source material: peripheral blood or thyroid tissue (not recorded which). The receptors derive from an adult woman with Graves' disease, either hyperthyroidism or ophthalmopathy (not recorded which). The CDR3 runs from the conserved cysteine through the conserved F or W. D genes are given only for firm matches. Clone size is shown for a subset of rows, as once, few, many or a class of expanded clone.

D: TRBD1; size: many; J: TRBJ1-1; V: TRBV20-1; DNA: TGCAGTGCTATCGACAGGGGGACCATGAACACTGAAGCTTTCTTT; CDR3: CSAIDRGTMNTEAFF
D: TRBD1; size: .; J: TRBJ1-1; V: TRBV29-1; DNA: TGCAGCTTCGGGACAGGGAGGAACACTGAAGCTTTCTTT; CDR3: CSFGTGRNTEAFF
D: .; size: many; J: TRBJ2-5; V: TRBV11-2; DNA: TGTGCCAGCAGCTTAACCGGGACCCAGAAGACCCAGTACTTC; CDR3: CASSLTGTQKTQYF
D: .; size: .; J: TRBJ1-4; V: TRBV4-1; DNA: TGCGCCAGCAGCCAGTCGAAGGGGGAGAAGAATGAAAAACTGTTTTTT; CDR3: CASSQSKGEKNEKLFF
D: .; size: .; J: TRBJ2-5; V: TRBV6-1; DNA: TGTGCCAGCAGAATGGGAGAGACCCGGTACTTC; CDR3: CASRMGETRYF
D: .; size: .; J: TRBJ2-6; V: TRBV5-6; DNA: TGTGCCAGCAACAGACGGGCTTCTGGGGCCAACGTCCTGACTTTC; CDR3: CASNRRASGANVLTF
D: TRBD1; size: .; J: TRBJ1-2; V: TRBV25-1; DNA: TGTGCCACTATGGGACAGGGAAATCGCCCTATTGGCTACACCTTC; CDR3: CATMGQGNRPIGYTF
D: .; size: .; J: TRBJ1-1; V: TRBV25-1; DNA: TGTGCCAGCAGTGAATATGGGGACACTGAAGCTTTCTTT; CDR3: CASSEYGDTEAFF
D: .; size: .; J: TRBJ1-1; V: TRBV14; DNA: TGTGCCAGCAGCCAACTCCGGACGGCCGAAGCTTTCTTT; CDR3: CASSQLRTAEAFF
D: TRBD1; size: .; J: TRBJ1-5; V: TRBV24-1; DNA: TGTGCCACCAGTGATCCGGGACAGCCAAATCAGCCCCAGCATTTT; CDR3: CATSDPGQPNQPQHF
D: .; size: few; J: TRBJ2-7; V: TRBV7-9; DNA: TGTGCCAGCAGTTCGTCCCGGGACTGGAATTTC; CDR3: CASSSSRDWNF
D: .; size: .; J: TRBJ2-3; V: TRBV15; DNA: TGTGCCACCAGCAGAGACATTGATACGCAGTATTTT; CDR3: CATSRDIDTQYF
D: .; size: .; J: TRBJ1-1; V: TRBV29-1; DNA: TGCAGCGTTGTACCAGGGGCCAAAGAAGCTTTCTTT; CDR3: CSVVPGAKEAFF
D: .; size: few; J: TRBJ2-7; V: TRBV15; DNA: TGTGCCACCAGTGTGGGAGACACCTACGAGCAGTACTTC; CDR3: CATSVGDTYEQYF
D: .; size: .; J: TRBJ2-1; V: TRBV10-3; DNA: TGTGCCATCAGTCGGCAGGGATCGAATGAGCAGTTCTTC; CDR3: CAISRQGSNEQFF
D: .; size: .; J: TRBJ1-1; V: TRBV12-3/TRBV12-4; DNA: TGTGCCAGCAGGTTAGCGGGACAGAACACTGAAGCTTTCTTT; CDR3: CASRLAGQNTEAFF
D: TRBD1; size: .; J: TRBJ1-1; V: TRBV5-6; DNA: TGTGCCAGCAGCTTGGTGCGGCAGGGGGTTTTTAAGGCTTTCTTT; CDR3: CASSLVRQGVFKAFF
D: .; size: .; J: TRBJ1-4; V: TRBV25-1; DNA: TGTGCCAGCATCGGCCCAGGGCATGAAAAACTGTTTTTT; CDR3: CASIGPGHEKLFF
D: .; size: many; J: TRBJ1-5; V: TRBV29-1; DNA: TGCAGCGTTGCGGGAAGCAATCAGCCCCAGCATTTT; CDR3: CSVAGSNQPQHF
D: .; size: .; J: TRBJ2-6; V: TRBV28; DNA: TGTGCCAGCAGGACGGCGCGCGGGGCCAACGTCCTGACTTTC; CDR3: CASRTARGANVLTF
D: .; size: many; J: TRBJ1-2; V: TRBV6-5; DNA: TGTGCCAGCATGCGGGGGGGGGTAGGAACCTATGGCTACACCTTC; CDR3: CASMRGGVGTYGYTF
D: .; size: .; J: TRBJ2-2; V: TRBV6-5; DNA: TGTGCCAGCAGTTACGAGTCGGGCGAGCTGTTTTTT; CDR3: CASSYESGELFF
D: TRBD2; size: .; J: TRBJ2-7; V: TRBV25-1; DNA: TGTGCCAGCAGTTTAGGGGCAGGGAGGGGCGAGCAGTACTTC; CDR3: CASSLGAGRGEQYF
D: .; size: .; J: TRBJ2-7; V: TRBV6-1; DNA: TGTGCCAGCAGTGAGTTGGCGGAAACCTACGAGCAGTACTTC; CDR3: CASSELAETYEQYF
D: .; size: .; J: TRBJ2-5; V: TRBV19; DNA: TGTGCCAGTAGTGGCCCGGGACGGACTTACAATCAGCCCCAGTACTTC; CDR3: CASSGPGRTYNQPQYF
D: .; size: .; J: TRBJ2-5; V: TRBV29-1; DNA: TGCAGCGTTGTTCGTAGGGTCGAGACCCAGTACTTC; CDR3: CSVVRRVETQYF
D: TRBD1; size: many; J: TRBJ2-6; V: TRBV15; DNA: TGTGCCACCAGCAGGGAAGACAGGGACGGCGTCCTGACTTTC; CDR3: CATSREDRDGVLTF
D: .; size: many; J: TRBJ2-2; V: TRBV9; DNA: TGTGCCAGCAGCGTTTCTACTAGTAGGTCCGGGGAGCTGTTTTTT; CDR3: CASSVSTSRSGELFF
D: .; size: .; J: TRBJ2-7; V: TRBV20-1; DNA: TGCAGTGCTAGAGGGGGAGGGGGCCGCTACGAGCAGTACTTC; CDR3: CSARGGGGRYEQYF
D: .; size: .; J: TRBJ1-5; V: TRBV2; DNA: TGTGCCAGCAGTGAGTCGTGGGGTCCTAATCAGCCCCAGCATTTT; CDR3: CASSESWGPNQPQHF
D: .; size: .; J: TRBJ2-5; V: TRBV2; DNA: TGTGCCAGCAGCCCGGGGTACGGGGTTGGGGAGACCCAGTACTTC; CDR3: CASSPGYGVGETQYF